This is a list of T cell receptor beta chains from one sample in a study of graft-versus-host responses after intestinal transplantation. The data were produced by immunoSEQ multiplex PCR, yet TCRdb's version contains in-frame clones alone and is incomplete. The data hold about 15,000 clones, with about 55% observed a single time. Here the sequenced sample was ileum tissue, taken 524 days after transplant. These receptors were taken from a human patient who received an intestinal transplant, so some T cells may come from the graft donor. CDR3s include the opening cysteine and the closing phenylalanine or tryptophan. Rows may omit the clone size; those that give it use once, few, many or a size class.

CDR3: CASRPGTGGTDTQYF
size: NA
V: TRBV14
J: TRBJ2-3

CDR3: CASSLNSGLEAFF
size: few
V: TRBV5-5
J: TRBJ1-1

CDR3: CASSVAGGRGEQYF
size: once
V: TRBV7-9
J: TRBJ2-7

CDR3: CASSLARQGGQETQYF
size: few
V: TRBV5-5
J: TRBJ2-5

CDR3: CASSILSGGPNTGELFF
size: medium-sized
V: TRBV27
J: TRBJ2-2

CDR3: CAWTPVSGGEKLFF
size: NA
V: TRBV30
J: TRBJ1-4

CDR3: CASSLRTANTGELFF
size: few
V: TRBV7-2
J: TRBJ2-2

CDR3: CASSWTTRDSTDTQYF
size: NA
V: TRBV7-9
J: TRBJ2-3

CDR3: CASSSRLGGAFTDTQYF
size: NA
V: TRBV7-2
J: TRBJ2-3

CDR3: CASSTGPGQGPYNEQFF
size: NA
V: TRBV11-3
J: TRBJ2-1

CDR3: CAWSLQGSNQPQHF
size: few
V: TRBV30
J: TRBJ1-5

CDR3: CASSLAYAGGSGYTF
size: few
V: TRBV7-2
J: TRBJ1-2

CDR3: CASSGMDSLWGYTF
size: few
V: TRBV11-3
J: TRBJ1-2

CDR3: CATVTGGENQPQHF
size: NA
V: TRBV6-5
J: TRBJ1-5

CDR3: CASSPGLATDTQYF
size: few
V: TRBV19
J: TRBJ2-3

CDR3: CASSQGDDPTDTQYF
size: few
V: TRBV18
J: TRBJ2-3

CDR3: CASSVPGLADYNEQFF
size: NA
V: TRBV5-1
J: TRBJ2-1

CDR3: CASSYDRVDTEAFF
size: few
V: TRBV5-1
J: TRBJ1-1

CDR3: CATPFRGWTEPYEQYF
size: NA
V: TRBV23-1
J: TRBJ2-7

CDR3: CASSLESARAGELFF
size: NA
V: TRBV5-1
J: TRBJ2-2

CDR3: CASSTPRPGTPSLNTEAFF
size: NA
V: TRBV7-2
J: TRBJ1-1

CDR3: CASTLTGSYTGELFF
size: NA
V: TRBV7-2
J: TRBJ2-2

CDR3: CSLQDRGTEAFF
size: NA
V: TRBV29-1
J: TRBJ1-1

CDR3: CASWDGTGGNQPQHF
size: NA
V: TRBV19
J: TRBJ1-5

CDR3: CASRGVVSSYEQYF
size: few
V: TRBV6-1
J: TRBJ2-7

CDR3: CASSEGLIAGEQYF
size: NA
V: TRBV2
J: TRBJ2-7

CDR3: CASSWGGFGNEQFF
size: medium-sized
V: TRBV25-1
J: TRBJ2-1

CDR3: CASSRANRGQNEKLFF
size: NA
V: TRBV5-1
J: TRBJ1-4

CDR3: CASSIRLEVGNTIYF
size: medium-sized
V: TRBV19
J: TRBJ1-3

CDR3: CASSTDRGLGEKLFF
size: NA
V: TRBV7-9
J: TRBJ1-4

CDR3: CASSLFIAGGHDEQYF
size: few
V: TRBV7-2
J: TRBJ2-7

CDR3: CSVGSGTGFPGELFF
size: NA
V: TRBV29-1
J: TRBJ2-2

CDR3: CASSPSTGANTEAFF
size: few
V: TRBV27
J: TRBJ1-1

CDR3: CAWYGTANNEQFF
size: NA
V: TRBV30
J: TRBJ2-1

CDR3: CASSQPQGYEQYF
size: NA
V: TRBV14
J: TRBJ2-7

CDR3: CASTGRGDSPLHF
size: few
V: TRBV7-9
J: TRBJ1-6

CDR3: CASSLLDRGDYGYTF
size: NA
V: TRBV5-6
J: TRBJ1-2

CDR3: CAWSRQGAYEQYF
size: NA
V: TRBV30
J: TRBJ2-7

CDR3: CASSTGLAHSDTQYF
size: few
V: TRBV9
J: TRBJ2-3

CDR3: CASSIITGMVLSNQPQHF
size: NA
V: TRBV19
J: TRBJ1-5

CDR3: CASSVAGLAQETQYF
size: NA
V: TRBV9
J: TRBJ2-5

CDR3: CAWSRGGPGNEQFF
size: once
V: TRBV30
J: TRBJ2-1

CDR3: CASSEIQGLRSPLHF
size: few
V: TRBV6-1
J: TRBJ1-6

CDR3: CAWSGQGGQETQYF
size: once
V: TRBV30
J: TRBJ2-5

CDR3: CASRGDFTYNEQFF
size: NA
V: TRBV2
J: TRBJ2-1

CDR3: CASSLAWDSSYNEQFF
size: NA
V: TRBV7-2
J: TRBJ2-1

CDR3: CASSPELGTNTEAFF
size: NA
V: TRBV18
J: TRBJ1-1

CDR3: CASSLIPGTVYEQYF
size: few
V: TRBV7-2
J: TRBJ2-7